The present entry profiles one T cell receptor (beta chain) with its context. At one end, the junction sequence differs from germline, possibly due to a read error. This sample was taken from a study of blood T cell repertoires in COVID-19. The overall study: PBMCs, B-cell-depleted T cells, or T cells were the source of the cDNA or gDNA that made up the material.

In the authors' methods: By means of reference gene primer amplification, nucleated cell counts were estimated. The data were produced by immunoSEQ multiplex PCR, yet TCRdb's version contains in-frame clones alone and is incomplete. The V and J calls and the clone size are those of that table, but D and trimming were determined from the DNA. Here the sample spans 65,000 to 70,000 clones, 65% to 90% being singletons. Germline assignment: CDR1 MNHEY and CDR2 SVGAGI. The CDR3 extends over 15 amino acids. This receptor was identified in a woman between 55 and 75 years old with acute or convalescent COVID-19. Material: peripheral blood. This rearrangement joins TRBV6-5 to TRBJ1-3; a possible D gene is TRBD1 (6 bases). This chain's CDR3 is CASSPDRSSGNAIYF. DNA of the CDR3: TGTGCCAGCAGCCCCGACAGGAGCTCTGGAAACGCCATATATTTT.